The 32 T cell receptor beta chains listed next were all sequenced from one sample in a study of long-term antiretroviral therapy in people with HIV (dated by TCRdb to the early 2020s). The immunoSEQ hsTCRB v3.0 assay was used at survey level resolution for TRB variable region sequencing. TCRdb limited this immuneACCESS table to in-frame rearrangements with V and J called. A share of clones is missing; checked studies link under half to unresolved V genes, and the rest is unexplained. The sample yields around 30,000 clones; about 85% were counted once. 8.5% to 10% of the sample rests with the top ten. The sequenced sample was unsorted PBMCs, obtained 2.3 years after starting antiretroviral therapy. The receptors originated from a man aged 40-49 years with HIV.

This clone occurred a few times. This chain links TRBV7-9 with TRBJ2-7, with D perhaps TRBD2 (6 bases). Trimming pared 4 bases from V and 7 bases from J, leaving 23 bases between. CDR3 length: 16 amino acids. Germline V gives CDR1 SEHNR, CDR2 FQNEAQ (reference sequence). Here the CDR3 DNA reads TGTGCCAGCAGCTCCTCATGGCGGGGAGTCTGGGGGGAGCAGTACTTC. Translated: CASSSSWRGVWGEQYF. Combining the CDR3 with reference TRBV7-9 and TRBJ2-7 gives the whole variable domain DTGVSQNPRHKITKRGQNVTFRCDPISEHNRLYWYRQTLGQGPEFLTYFQNEAQLEKSRLLSDRFSAERPKGSFSTLEIQRTEQGDSAMYLCASSSSWRGVWGEQYFGPGTRLTVT.

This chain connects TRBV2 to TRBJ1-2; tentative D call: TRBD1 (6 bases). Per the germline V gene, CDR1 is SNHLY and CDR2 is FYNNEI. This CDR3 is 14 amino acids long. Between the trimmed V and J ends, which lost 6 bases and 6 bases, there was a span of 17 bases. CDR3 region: CASRPGEGPDGYTF. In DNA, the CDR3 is TGTGCCAGCAGGCCAGGGGAGGGTCCGGATGGCTACACCTTC.

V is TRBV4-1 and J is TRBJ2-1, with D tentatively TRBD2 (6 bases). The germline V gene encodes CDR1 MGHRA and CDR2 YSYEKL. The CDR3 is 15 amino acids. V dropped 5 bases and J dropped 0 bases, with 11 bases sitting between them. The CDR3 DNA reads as TGCGCCAGCAGCTCCCGGGGGAGCTCCTACAATGAGCAGTTCTTC. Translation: CASSSRGSSYNEQFF.

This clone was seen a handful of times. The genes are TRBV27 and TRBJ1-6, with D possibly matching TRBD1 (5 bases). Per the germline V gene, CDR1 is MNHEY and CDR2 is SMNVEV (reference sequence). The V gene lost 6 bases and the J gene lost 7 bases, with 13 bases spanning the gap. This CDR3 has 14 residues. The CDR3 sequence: CASSYGTVNSPLHF. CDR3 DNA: TGTGCCAGCAGCTACGGGACGGTGAATTCACCCCTCCACTTT.

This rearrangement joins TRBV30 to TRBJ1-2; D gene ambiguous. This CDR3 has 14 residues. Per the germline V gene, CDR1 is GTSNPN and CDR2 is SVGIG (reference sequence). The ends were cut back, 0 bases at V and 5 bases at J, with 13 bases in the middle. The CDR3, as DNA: TGTGCCTGGAGTGTAGGCCACGGAGGTTATGGCTACACCTTC. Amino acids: CAWSVGHGGYGYTF. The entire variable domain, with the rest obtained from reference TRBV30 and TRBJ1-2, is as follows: SQTIHQWPATLVQPVGSPLSLECTVEGTSNPNLYWYRQAAGRGLQLLFYSVGIGQISSEVPQNLSASRPQDRQFILSSKKLLLSDSGFYLCAWSVGHGGYGYTFGSGTRLTVV.

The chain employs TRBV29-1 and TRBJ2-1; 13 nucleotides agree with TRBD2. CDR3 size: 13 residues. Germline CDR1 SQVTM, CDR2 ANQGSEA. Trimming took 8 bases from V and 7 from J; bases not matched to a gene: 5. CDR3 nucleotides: TGCAGCACGACTAGCGGGAGGTGGAATGAGCAGTTCTTC. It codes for CSTTSGRWNEQFF.

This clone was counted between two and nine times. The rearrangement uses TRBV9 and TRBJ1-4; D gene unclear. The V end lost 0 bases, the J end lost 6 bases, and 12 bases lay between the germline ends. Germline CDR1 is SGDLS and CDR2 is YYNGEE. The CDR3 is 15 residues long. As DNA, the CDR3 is TGTGCCAGCAGCGTAGAGGGATTAAGCTATGAAAAACTGTTTTTT. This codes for CASSVEGLSYEKLFF.

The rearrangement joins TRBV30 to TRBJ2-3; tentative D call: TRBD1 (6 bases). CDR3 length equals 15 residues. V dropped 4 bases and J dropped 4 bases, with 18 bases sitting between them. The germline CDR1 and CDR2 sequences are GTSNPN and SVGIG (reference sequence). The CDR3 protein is CAWTHRYRVADTQYF. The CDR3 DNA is TGTGCCTGGACGCATCGATACAGGGTTGCAGATACGCAGTATTTT. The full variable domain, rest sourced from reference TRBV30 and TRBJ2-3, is SQTIHQWPATLVQPVGSPLSLECTVEGTSNPNLYWYRQAAGRGLQLLFYSVGIGQISSEVPQNLSASRPQDRQFILSSKKLLLSDSGFYLCAWTHRYRVADTQYFGPGTRLTVL.

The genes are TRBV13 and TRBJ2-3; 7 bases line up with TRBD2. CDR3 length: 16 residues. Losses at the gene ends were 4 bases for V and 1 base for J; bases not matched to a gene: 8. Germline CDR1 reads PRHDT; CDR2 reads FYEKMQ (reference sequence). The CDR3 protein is CASSYSAGDGTDTQYF. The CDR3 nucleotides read TGTGCCAGCAGCTATTCTGCGGGGGACGGCACAGATACGCAGTATTTT.

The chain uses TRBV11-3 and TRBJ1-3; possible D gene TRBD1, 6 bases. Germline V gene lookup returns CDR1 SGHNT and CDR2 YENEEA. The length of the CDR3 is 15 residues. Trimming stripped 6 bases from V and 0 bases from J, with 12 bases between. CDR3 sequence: CASSLTGSSGNTIYF. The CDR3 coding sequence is TGTGCCAGCAGTTTAACAGGGAGCTCTGGAAACACCATATATTTT.

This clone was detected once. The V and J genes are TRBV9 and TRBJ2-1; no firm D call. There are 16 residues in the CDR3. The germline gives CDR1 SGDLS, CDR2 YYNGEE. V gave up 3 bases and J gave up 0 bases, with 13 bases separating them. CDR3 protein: CASSDSDESSYNEQFF. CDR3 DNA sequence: TGTGCCAGCAGCGACTCCGACGAAAGCTCCTACAATGAGCAGTTCTTC.

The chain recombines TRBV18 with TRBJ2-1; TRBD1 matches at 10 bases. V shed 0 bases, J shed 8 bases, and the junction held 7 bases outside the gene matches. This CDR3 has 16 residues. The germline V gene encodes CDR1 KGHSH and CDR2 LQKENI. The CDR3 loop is CASSPPPGQGWHEQFF. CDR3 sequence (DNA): TGTGCCAGCTCACCACCGCCGGGACAGGGGTGGCATGAGCAGTTCTTC.

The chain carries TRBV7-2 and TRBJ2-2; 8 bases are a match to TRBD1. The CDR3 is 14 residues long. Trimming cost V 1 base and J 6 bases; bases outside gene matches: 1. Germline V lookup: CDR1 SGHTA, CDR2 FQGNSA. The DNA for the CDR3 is TGTGCCAGCAGCTTAGAACAGGGGGCCGGGGAGCTGTTTTTT. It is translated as CASSLEQGAGELFF.

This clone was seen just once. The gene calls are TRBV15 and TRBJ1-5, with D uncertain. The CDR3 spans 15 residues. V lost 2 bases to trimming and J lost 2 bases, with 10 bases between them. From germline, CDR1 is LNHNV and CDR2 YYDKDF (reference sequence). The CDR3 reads CATSRSRAGNQPQHF. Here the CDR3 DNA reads TGTGCCACCAGCAGATCTAGGGCTGGCAATCAGCCCCAGCATTTT.

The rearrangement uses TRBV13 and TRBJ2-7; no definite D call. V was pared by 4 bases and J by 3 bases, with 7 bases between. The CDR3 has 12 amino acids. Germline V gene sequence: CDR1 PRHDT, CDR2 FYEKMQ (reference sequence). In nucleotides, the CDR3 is TGTGCCAGCAGCTCAACCTACTACGAGCAGTACTTC. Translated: CASSSTYYEQYF.

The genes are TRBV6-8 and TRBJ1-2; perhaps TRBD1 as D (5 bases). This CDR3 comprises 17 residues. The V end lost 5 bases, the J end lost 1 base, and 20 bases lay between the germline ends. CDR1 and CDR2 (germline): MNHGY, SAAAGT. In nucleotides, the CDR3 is TGTGCCAGCAGTGGGCTTAACGGGACGGATTATAACTATGGCTACACCTTC. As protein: CASSGLNGTDYNYGYTF.

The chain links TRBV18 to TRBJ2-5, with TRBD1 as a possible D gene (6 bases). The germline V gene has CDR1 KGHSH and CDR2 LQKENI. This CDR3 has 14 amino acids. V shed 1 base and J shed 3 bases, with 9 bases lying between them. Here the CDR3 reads CASSPLGTKETQYF. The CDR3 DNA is TGTGCCAGCTCACCACTCGGGACAAAAGAGACCCAGTACTTC.

DNA of the CDR3: TGTGCCAGCAGCGTGGACTACCTTACCTACGAGCAGTACTTC. Its translation is CASSVDYLTYEQYF. The chain links TRBV11-2 to TRBJ2-7; D is possibly TRBD2 (6 bases). This CDR3 has 14 amino acids. Germline loops: CDR1 SGHAT, CDR2 FQNNGV. With 5 bases removed from V and 2 bases from J, the gap between germline ends came to 13 bases.

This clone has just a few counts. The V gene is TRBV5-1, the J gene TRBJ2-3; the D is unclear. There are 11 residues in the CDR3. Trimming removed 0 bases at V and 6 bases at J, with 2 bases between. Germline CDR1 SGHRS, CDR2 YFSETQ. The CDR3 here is CASSLGDTQYF. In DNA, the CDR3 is TGCGCCAGCAGCTTGGGGGATACGCAGTATTTT.

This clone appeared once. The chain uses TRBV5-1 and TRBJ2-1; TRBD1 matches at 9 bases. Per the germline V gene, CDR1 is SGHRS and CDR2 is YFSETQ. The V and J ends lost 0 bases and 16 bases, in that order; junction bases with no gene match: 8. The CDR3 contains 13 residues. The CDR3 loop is CASSLGTGASIFF. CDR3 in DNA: TGCGCCAGCAGCTTGGGGACAGGGGCAAGCATCTTCTTC.

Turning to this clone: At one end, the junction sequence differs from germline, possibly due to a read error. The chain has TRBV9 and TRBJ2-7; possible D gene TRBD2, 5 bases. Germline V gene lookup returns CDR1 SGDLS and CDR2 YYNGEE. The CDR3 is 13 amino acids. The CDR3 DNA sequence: TGTGCCAGTAGCGTAGGCCCAGACTACGAGCAGTACTTC. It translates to CASSVGPDYEQYF. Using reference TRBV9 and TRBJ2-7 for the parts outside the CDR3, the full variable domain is DSGVTQTPKHLITATGQRVTLRCSPRSGDLSVYWYQQSLDQGLQFLIQYYNGEERAKGNILERFSAQQFPDLHSELNLSSLELGDSALYFCASSVGPDYEQYFGPGTRLTVT.

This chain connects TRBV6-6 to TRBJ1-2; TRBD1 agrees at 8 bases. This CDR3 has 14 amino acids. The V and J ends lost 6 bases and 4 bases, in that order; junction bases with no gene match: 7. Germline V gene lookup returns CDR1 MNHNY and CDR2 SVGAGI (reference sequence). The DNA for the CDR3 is TGTGCCAGCAGCCCACGGACAGGGCCCTATGGCTACACCTTC. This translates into CASSPRTGPYGYTF.

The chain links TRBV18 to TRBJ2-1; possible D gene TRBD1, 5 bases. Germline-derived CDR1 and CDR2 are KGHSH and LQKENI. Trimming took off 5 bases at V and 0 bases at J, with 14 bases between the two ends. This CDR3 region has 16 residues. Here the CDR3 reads CASSVRQKSSYNEQFF. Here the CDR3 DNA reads TGTGCCAGCTCAGTTAGACAGAAGAGCTCCTACAATGAGCAGTTCTTC.

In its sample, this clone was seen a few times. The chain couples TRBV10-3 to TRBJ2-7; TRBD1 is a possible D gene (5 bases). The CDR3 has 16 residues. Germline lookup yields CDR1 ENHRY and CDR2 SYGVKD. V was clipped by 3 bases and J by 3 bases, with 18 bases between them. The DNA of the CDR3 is TGTGCCATCAGTGAAGACAGAAGGTACGTGATCTACGAGCAGTACTTC. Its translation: CAISEDRRYVIYEQYF.

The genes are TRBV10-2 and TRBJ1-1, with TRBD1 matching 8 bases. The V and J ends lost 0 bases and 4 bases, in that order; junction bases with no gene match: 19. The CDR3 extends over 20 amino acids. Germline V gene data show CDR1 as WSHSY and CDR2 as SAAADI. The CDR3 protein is CASSESISIVLQGAPTEAFF. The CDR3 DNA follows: TGCGCCAGCAGTGAGTCGATCTCGATAGTGCTCCAGGGGGCGCCCACTGAAGCTTTCTTT.

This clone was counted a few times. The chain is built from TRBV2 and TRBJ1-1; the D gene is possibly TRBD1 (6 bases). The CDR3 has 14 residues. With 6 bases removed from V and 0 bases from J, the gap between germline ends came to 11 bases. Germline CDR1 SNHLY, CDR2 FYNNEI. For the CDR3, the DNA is TGTGCCAGCAGGAAAGACAGGATGAACACTGAAGCTTTCTTT. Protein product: CASRKDRMNTEAFF.

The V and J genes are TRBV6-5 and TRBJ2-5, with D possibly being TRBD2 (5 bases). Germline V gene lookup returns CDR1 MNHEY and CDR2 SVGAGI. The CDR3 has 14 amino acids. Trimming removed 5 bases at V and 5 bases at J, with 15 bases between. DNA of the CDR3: TGTGCCAGCAGTCCCCTCGGAGGCACGGAGACCCAGTACTTC. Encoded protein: CASSPLGGTETQYF.

CDR3 DNA sequence: TGTGCCAGCAGCATCGGGACTAGTGCCGCCTACGAGCAGTACTTC. Protein: CASSIGTSAAYEQYF. This rearrangement joins TRBV9 to TRBJ2-7; 8 nucleotides agree with TRBD2. The CDR3 length is 15 residues. Per germline, CDR1 SGDLS and CDR2 YYNGEE. The ends lost 4 bases at V and 2 bases at J; junction bases unmatched: 8.

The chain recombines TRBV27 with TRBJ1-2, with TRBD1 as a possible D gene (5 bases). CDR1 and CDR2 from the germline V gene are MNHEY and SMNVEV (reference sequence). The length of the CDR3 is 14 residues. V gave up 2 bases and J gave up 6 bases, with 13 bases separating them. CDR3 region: CASSLQGGFNGYTF. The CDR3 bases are TGTGCCAGCAGTTTACAGGGAGGCTTCAATGGCTACACCTTC.

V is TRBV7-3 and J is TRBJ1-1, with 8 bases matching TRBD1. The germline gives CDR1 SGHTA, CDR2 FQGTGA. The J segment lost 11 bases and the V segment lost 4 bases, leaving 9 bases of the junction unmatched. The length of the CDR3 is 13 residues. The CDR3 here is CASSSQGAAKAFF. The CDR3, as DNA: TGTGCCAGCAGCTCCCAGGGGGCGGCTAAGGCTTTCTTT.

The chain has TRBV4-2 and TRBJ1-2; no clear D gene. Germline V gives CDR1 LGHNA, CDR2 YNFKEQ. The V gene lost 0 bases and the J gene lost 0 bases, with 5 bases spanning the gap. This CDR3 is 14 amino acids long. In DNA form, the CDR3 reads TGTGCCAGCAGCCAAGATTCGGCTAACTATGGCTACACCTTC. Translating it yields CASSQDSANYGYTF.

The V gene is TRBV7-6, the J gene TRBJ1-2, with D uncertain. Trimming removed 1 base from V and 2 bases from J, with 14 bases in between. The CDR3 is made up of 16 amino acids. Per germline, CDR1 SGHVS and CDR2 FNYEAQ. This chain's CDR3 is CASSLGGSANNYGYTF. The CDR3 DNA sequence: TGTGCCAGCAGCTTAGGCGGGTCAGCCAACAACTATGGCTACACCTTC.